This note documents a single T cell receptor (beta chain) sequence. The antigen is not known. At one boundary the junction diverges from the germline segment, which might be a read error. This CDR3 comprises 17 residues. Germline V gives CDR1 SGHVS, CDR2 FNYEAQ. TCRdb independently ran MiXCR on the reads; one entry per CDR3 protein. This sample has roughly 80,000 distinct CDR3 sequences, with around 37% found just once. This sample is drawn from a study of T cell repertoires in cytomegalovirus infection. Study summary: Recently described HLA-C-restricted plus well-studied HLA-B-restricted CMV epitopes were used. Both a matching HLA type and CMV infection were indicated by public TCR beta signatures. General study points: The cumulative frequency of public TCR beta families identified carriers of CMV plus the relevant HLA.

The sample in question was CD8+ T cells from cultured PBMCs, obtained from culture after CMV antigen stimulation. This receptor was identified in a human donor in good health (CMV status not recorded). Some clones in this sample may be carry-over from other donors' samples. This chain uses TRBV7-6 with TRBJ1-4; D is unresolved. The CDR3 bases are TGTGCCAGCAGCTCAGCCAAATCCGGGCCGGGAGCGGAAAGACTGTTTTTT. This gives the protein CASSSAKSGPGAERLFF.